A single sample gave rise to the 7 T cell receptor beta chains below, sequenced in a study of chemoradiotherapy in HPV16-positive cancers (dated by TCRdb to between 2021 and 2023). Library preparation used the immunoSEQ multiplex PCR assay. TCRdb mirrors the immuneACCESS table, restricted to in-frame sequences. Some clones are absent from its copies; in checked studies, under half trace to an unresolved V gene, and the reason for the others is unknown. For this sample there are about 3,500 clones; about 80% appear just once. The ten most abundant clones make up 3.1% of the sample. The sequencing used tumor tissue, collected from a patient who underwent chemoradiotherapy. Source of these receptors: a human donor with HPV-associated anogenital cancer.

The rearrangement uses TRBV29-1 and TRBJ2-6; D may match TRBD1 or TRBD2 (5 bases each). The CDR3 is made up of 16 amino acids. Trimming stripped 7 bases from V and 0 bases from J, with 16 bases between. Germline V gene sequence: CDR1 SQVTM, CDR2 ANQGSEA. The CDR3 coding sequence is TGCAGCGCTATGAGGGACGTTAACTCTGGGGCCAACGTCCTGACTTTC. It specifies CSAMRDVNSGANVLTF. Together with reference TRBV29-1 and TRBJ2-6, the CDR3 gives the full variable domain: SAVISQKPSRDICQRGTSLTIQCQVDSQVTMMFWYRQQPGQSLTLIATANQGSEATYESGFVIDKFPISRPNLTFSTLTVSNMSPEDSSIYLCSAMRDVNSGANVLTFGAGSRLTVL.

The chain uses TRBV5-1 and TRBJ2-3; 7 bases are shared with TRBD2. The CDR3 spans 14 residues. Germline CDR1 is SGHRS and CDR2 is YFSETQ. Unmatched junction bases numbered 2, after V lost 0 bases and J lost 4 bases. The CDR3 nucleotides are TGCGCCAGCAGCTTGGGCCTAGCGGCAGATACGCAGTATTTT. It is translated as CASSLGLAADTQYF.

This clone has only one observation. The chain combines TRBV2 with TRBJ2-2, with 8 bases lining up with TRBD2. CDR3 length: 14 amino acids. After removal of 6 bases from V and 2 bases from J, the junction contained 2 bases not matched to a gene. Germline CDR1 is SNHLY and CDR2 is FYNNEI. The CDR3 bases are TGTGCCAGCAGACTAGCGGCAAACACCGGGGAGCTGTTTTTT. Translated: CASRLAANTGELFF.

The chain recombines TRBV19 with TRBJ2-1; D is ambiguous. CDR1 and CDR2 (germline): LNHDA, SQIVND (reference sequence). This CDR3 region has 14 residues. V was trimmed by 1 base and J by 8 bases, leaving 12 bases between them. The CDR3 region is CASSIVTDLDEQFF. The DNA for the CDR3 is TGTGCCAGTAGTATAGTCACGGACCTCGATGAGCAGTTCTTC.

The rearrangement uses TRBV28 and TRBJ1-1, with D unresolved. The CDR3 runs 16 residues. The V end was cut by 3 bases, the J end by 1 base, with 15 bases between. Germline values: CDR1 MDHEN, CDR2 SYDVKM. The CDR3 sequence is CASSFVEGAGNTEAFF. The CDR3 DNA follows: TGTGCCAGCAGTTTTGTGGAGGGTGCGGGGAACACTGAAGCTTTCTTT. The full variable domain, rest sourced from reference TRBV28 and TRBJ1-1, is DVKVTQSSRYLVKRTGEKVFLECVQDMDHENMFWYRQDPGLGLRLIYFSYDVKMKEKGDIPEGYSVSREKKERFSLILESASTNQTSMYLCASSFVEGAGNTEAFFGQGTRLTVV.

The chain has TRBV2 and TRBJ2-7; 15 nucleotides match TRBD2. Germline-derived CDR1 and CDR2 are SNHLY and FYNNEI. With 7 bases clipped from V and 2 bases from J, the junction kept 12 bases outside the gene matches. The CDR3 has 18 residues. In DNA, the CDR3 is TGTGCCAGCACTGCCGGGACTAGCGGGAGGTCCCCCGCCTACGAGCAGTACTTC. The encoded protein is CASTAGTSGRSPAYEQYF.

This chain joins TRBV5-1 and TRBJ1-6; D is undetermined. This CDR3 spans 16 amino acids. Germline CDR1 SGHRS, CDR2 YFSETQ. V was clipped by 4 bases and J by 3 bases, with 14 bases between them. The CDR3 spells CASSLLTRGYNSPLHF. The CDR3 DNA is TGCGCCAGCAGCCTGCTGACCCGGGGCTATAATTCACCCCTCCACTTT.